These 22 T cell receptor beta chains originate from one sample sequenced in a study of T cell responses to AZD1222 COVID-19 vaccine. TCRdb keeps only in-frame clones here, not all; method: immunoSEQ multiplex PCR. The sample carries 65,000 to 85,000 clones, approximately 80% recorded once. The sample in question was peripheral blood, obtained on day 0 of AZD1222 vaccination. The origin of the receptors is an adult in good health.

The V and J genes are TRBV27 and TRBJ2-1, with 12 bases fitting TRBD2. From germline, CDR1 is MNHEY and CDR2 SMNVEV (reference sequence). Trimming took 6 bases from V and 7 from J; bases not matched to a gene: 4. The CDR3 contains 14 residues. CDR3 DNA sequence: TGTGCCAGCAGGGGACTAGCGGGTCGGAATGAGCAGTTCTTC. Protein: CASRGLAGRNEQFF.

The chain has TRBV7-3 and TRBJ1-1, with D unclear. From germline, CDR1 is SGHTA and CDR2 FQGTGA. The CDR3 totals 13 residues. Trimming cost V 2 bases and J 6 bases, with 10 bases left between them. The chain's CDR3 is CASSLFLTAEAFF. The CDR3 region has the DNA TGTGCCAGCAGCTTATTTCTGACGGCTGAAGCTTTCTTT.

The chain couples TRBV11-2 to TRBJ1-5; D unclear. This CDR3 contains 13 residues. Germline loops: CDR1 SGHAT, CDR2 FQNNGV. Trimming removed 2 bases from V and 2 bases from J, with 4 bases in between. CDR3 sequence: CASSLTRNQPQHF. CDR3 DNA sequence: TGTGCCAGCAGCTTAACTCGCAATCAGCCCCAGCATTTT.

The J gene is TRBJ1-4, the V gene TRBV28; D gene uncertain. There are 13 residues in the CDR3. V was pared by 7 bases and J by 7 bases, with 13 bases between. Per the germline V gene, CDR1 is MDHEN and CDR2 is SYDVKM. This CDR3 reads CASNGGTGEKLFF. In DNA form, the CDR3 reads TGTGCCAGCAATGGTGGAACTGGTGAAAAACTGTTTTTT.

The gene calls are TRBV6-7 and TRBJ2-3; the match to TRBD2 covers 8 bases. TRBV6-7 is an ORF for which the function is uncertain. V dropped 0 bases and J dropped 2; count of bases not matched to a gene: 10. CDR3 size: 18 residues. CDR3 coding DNA: TGTGCCAGCAGTTACTCGAAGGTTAATAGCGGGGCCACAGATACGCAGTATTTT. It encodes CASSYSKVNSGATDTQYF.

The chain combines TRBV19 with TRBJ2-5; TRBD2 agrees at 12 bases. The germline V gene has CDR1 LNHDA and CDR2 SQIVND (reference sequence). Trimming removed 3 bases from V and 2 bases from J; junction bases left unmatched: 10. The CDR3 contains 18 residues. This CDR3 is CASSIRLAGGPGQETQYF. CDR3 nucleotide sequence: TGTGCCAGTAGTATCCGGCTAGCGGGAGGGCCCGGGCAAGAGACCCAGTACTTC. The full variable domain, in which reference TRBV19 and TRBJ2-5 provide the parts outside the CDR3, is DGGITQSPKYLFRKEGQNVTLSCEQNLNHDAMYWYRQDPGQGLRLIYYSQIVNDFQKGDIAEGYSVSREKKESFPLTVTSAQKNPTAFYLCASSIRLAGGPGQETQYFGPGTRLLVL.

This rearrangement joins TRBV10-3 to TRBJ2-3, with 7 nucleotides matching TRBD1. Germline loops: CDR1 ENHRY, CDR2 SYGVKD. V dropped 6 bases and J dropped 4; count of bases not matched to a gene: 4. The CDR3 is made up of 13 amino acids. The CDR3 reads CAIRETGSDTQYF. Here the CDR3 DNA reads TGTGCCATCAGAGAGACAGGGTCAGATACGCAGTATTTT.

This chain connects TRBV18 to TRBJ1-2; no definite D call. V shed 3 bases and J shed 5 bases, with 16 bases lying between them. Looked up from germline, CDR1 is KGHSH and CDR2 is LQKENI. This CDR3 spans 15 amino acids. The CDR3 DNA follows: TGTGCCAGCTCACCTCTACCGGAACCTGGGTATGGCTACACCTTC. Amino acid sequence: CASSPLPEPGYGYTF.

The V gene is TRBV6-5, the J gene TRBJ2-1; TRBD1 is a possible D gene (6 bases). The CDR3 covers 15 residues. V gave up 2 bases and J gave up 10 bases, with 18 bases separating them. CDR1 MNHEY and CDR2 SVGAGI come from the germline V gene. The DNA for the CDR3 is TGTGCCAGCAGTTACAGGGCCCAGGGGTCATGGGAGCAGTTCTTC. It translates to CASSYRAQGSWEQFF.

The J gene is TRBJ2-7, the V gene TRBV27; the D gene could be TRBD1 or TRBD2 (5 bases each). The germline CDR1 and CDR2 sequences are MNHEY and SMNVEV (reference sequence). Deletions cut 3 bases from V and 2 bases from J, with 14 bases between. The CDR3 loop spans 15 amino acids. The CDR3 DNA reads as TGTGCCAGCAGTTTCGGGGCAGGGCCAGCCTACGAGCAGTACTTC. This translates into CASSFGAGPAYEQYF.

J is TRBJ1-5 and V is TRBV19, with TRBD1 identical over 10 bases. The CDR3 extends over 19 amino acids. Germline-derived CDR1 and CDR2 are LNHDA and SQIVND (reference sequence). V gave up 6 bases and J gave up 0 bases; unmatched junction bases: 14. CDR3 DNA: TGTGCCAGTAGCAGATCCGGGACAGGGGACCTATTTAGCAATCAGCCCCAGCATTTT. Protein product: CASSRSGTGDLFSNQPQHF.

The J gene is TRBJ1-3, the V gene TRBV7-9; TRBD1 matches 9 bases. CDR3 length: 16 amino acids. Germline-derived CDR1 and CDR2 are SEHNR and FQNEAQ (reference sequence). The V and J ends lost 1 base and 4 bases, in that order; junction bases with no gene match: 5. The DNA of the CDR3 is TGTGCCAGCAGCTTAGGCTACGGACAGGGGGGAAACACCATATATTTT. Protein product: CASSLGYGQGGNTIYF. Supplemented by reference TRBV7-9 and TRBJ1-3, the full variable domain reads DTGVSQNPRHKITKRGQNVTFRCDPISEHNRLYWYRQTLGQGPEFLTYFQNEAQLEKSRLLSDRFSAERPKGSFSTLEIQRTEQGDSAMYLCASSLGYGQGGNTIYFGEGSWLTVV.

The DNA of the CDR3 is TGTGCCAGCAGCTTAGGTGGGACAGGGGGCGGGCAAGGCTACACCTTC. Translated: CASSLGGTGGGQGYTF. The chain couples TRBV7-2 to TRBJ1-2; 12 nucleotides match TRBD1. The V gene's germline CDR1 is SGHTA and CDR2 FQGNSA. CDR3 length: 16 residues. Germline trimming cut 1 base from V and 8 bases from J; bases unmatched to any gene: 8.

As concerns this clone: At the DNA level, this CDR3 is encoded by other sequences in the same sample as well. V gene TRBV7-3 combines with J gene TRBJ1-1; D is unclear. This CDR3 contains 13 residues. Germline CDR1 reads SGHTA; CDR2 reads FQGTGA. Trimming shortened V by 1 base and J by 1 base, and 4 bases separated the two germline ends. CDR3 amino acids: CASSLSKNTEAFF. In nucleotides, the CDR3 is TGTGCCAGCAGCTTAAGCAAGAACACTGAAGCTTTCTTT.

This sequence joins TRBV6-5 and TRBJ2-7, with D unclear. There are 11 residues in the CDR3. The V gene's germline CDR1 is MNHEY and CDR2 SVGAGI. V lost 7 bases and J 4 bases, leaving 8 bases between the germline ends. CDR3 sequence (DNA): TGTGCCAGCACCGGACCTTACGAGCAGTACTTC. The encoded protein is CASTGPYEQYF.

The V and J genes are TRBV2 and TRBJ2-1; 7 nucleotides agree with TRBD2. J gave up 10 bases and V 6 bases, and 3 bases lay outside the gene matches. The CDR3 is made up of 11 amino acids. Germline-derived CDR1 and CDR2 are SNHLY and FYNNEI. Here the CDR3 reads CASRREGEQFF. The CDR3 nucleotides read TGTGCCAGCAGGAGGGAGGGCGAGCAGTTCTTC.

The chain links TRBV7-8 to TRBJ1-1; D might be TRBD1 (5 bases). Germline V gene data show CDR1 as SGHVS and CDR2 as FQNEAQ. This CDR3 comprises 9 residues. Trimming stripped 10 bases from V and 7 bases from J, with 7 bases between. The CDR3 DNA reads TGTGCCACGGGGGATGAAGCTTTCTTT. Its protein is CATGDEAFF.

On this clone itself: At one of its ends the junction is not consistent with the germline gene, which may arise from a read error. The chain uses TRBV10-3 and TRBJ2-1, with D maybe TRBD2 (5 bases). Germline V CDR1 and CDR2: ENHRY, SYGVKD. The CDR3 extends over 11 amino acids. Here the CDR3 reads CAITEGPSSFF. The CDR3 DNA reads TGTGCCATCACTGAGGGCCCTTCTTCGTTCTTC.

V usage is TRBV11-3 and J usage is TRBJ2-2, with a possible D match to TRBD2 (6 bases). Trimming cost V 4 bases and J 0 bases, with 12 bases left between them. CDR3 length equals 16 residues. Germline CDR1 reads SGHNT; CDR2 reads YENEEA. CDR3 residues: CASSSRDSANTGELFF. Here the CDR3 DNA reads TGTGCCAGCAGCTCCCGGGACTCAGCGAACACCGGGGAGCTGTTTTTT. Together with reference TRBV11-3 and TRBJ2-2, the CDR3 gives the full variable domain: EAGVVQSPRYKIIEKKQPVAFWCNPISGHNTLYWYLQNLGQGPELLIRYENEEAVDDSQLPKDRFSAERLKGVDSTLKIQPAELGDSAVYLCASSSRDSANTGELFFGEGSRLTVL.

J is TRBJ1-1 and V is TRBV18; 9 bases align to TRBD1. CDR3 length equals 19 residues. The trim removed 3 bases at V and 4 bases at J, leaving 18 bases unmatched. Germline CDR1 reads KGHSH; CDR2 reads LQKENI. In nucleotides, the CDR3 is TGTGCCAGCTCACCTCGTACTCCGGGACAGGGAGGGGGAAGCACTGAAGCTTTCTTT. Translating it yields CASSPRTPGQGGGSTEAFF.

The V call is TRBV28, the J call TRBJ2-3; no definite D call. In germline, CDR1 is MDHEN, CDR2 SYDVKM. This CDR3 is 20 amino acids long. V was cut by 8 bases and J by 3 bases, with 33 bases left in between. CDR3 DNA sequence: TGTGCCAGCCAGCCTCCACCCTGGCTGTGGTGGGTGATTGGGACAGATACGCAGTATTTT. Protein sequence: CASQPPPWLWWVIGTDTQYF.

The chain recombines TRBV7-2 with TRBJ1-4; a weak D match, TRBD1 (6 bases). Germline CDR1 reads SGHTA; CDR2 reads FQGNSA. V shed 4 bases and J shed 8 bases, with 17 bases lying between them. There are 15 residues in the CDR3. The CDR3 nucleotides read TGTGCCAGCAGCTCCAGAGGTGGACAGAAAGAAAAACTGTTTTTT. Translating it yields CASSSRGGQKEKLFF.